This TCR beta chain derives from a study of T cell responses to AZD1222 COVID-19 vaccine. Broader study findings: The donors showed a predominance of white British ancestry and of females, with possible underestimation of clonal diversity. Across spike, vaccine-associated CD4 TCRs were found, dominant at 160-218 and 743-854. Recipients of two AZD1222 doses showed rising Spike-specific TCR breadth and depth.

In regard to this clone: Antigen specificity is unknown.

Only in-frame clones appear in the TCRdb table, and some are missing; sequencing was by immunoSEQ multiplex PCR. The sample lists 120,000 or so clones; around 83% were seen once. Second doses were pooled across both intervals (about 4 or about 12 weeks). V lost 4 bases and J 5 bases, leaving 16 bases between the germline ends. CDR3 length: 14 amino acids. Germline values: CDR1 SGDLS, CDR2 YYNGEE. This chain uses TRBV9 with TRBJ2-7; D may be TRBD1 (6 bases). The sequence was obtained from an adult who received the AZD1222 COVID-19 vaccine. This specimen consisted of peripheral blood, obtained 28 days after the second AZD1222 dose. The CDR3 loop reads CASSPSNRENEQYF. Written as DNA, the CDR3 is TGTGCCAGCAGCCCGAGTAACAGGGAGAACGAGCAGTACTTC.